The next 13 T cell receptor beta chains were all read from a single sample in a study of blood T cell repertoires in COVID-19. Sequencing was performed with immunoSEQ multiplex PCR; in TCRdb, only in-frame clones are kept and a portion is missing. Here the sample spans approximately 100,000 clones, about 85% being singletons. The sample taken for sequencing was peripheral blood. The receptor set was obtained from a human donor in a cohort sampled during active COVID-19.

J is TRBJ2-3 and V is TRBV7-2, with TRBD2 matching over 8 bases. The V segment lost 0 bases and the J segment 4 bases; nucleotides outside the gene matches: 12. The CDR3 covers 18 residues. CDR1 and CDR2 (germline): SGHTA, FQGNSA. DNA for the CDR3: TGTGCCAGCAGCTTAGCGCGCGTCGGGGGGGGAAGATCAGATACGCAGTATTTT. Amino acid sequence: CASSLARVGGGRSDTQYF.

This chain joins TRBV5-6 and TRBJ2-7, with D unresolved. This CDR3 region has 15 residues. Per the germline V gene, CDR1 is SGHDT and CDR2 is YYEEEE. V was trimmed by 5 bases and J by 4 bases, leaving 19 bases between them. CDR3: CASSLGSLTRYEQYF. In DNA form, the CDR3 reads TGTGCCAGCAGTCTGGGCTCTCTAACCCGTTACGAGCAGTACTTC.

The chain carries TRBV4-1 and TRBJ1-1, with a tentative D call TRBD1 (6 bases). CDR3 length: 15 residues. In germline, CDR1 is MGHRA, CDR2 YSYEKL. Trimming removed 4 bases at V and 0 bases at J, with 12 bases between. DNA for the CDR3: TGCGCCAGCAGCCGGGAAACAGGGTTGAACACTGAAGCTTTCTTT. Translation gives CASSRETGLNTEAFF.

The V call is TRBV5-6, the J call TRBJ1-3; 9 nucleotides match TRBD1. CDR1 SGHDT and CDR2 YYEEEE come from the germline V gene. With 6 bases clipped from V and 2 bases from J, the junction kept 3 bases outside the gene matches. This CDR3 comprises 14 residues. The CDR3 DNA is TGTGCCAGCACCTACAGGGGGCCTGGAAACACCATATATTTT. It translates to CASTYRGPGNTIYF.

The CDR3 sequence is CASSYGTEGTPLHF. CDR3 coding DNA: TGTGCCAGCAGCTACGGGACAGAAGGTACACCCCTCCACTTT. The chain has TRBV6-5 and TRBJ1-6, with 7 positions matching TRBD1. The CDR3 covers 14 residues. From germline, CDR1 is MNHEY and CDR2 SVGAGI. J lost 11 bases, V lost 6 bases, and 10 bases had no gene match.

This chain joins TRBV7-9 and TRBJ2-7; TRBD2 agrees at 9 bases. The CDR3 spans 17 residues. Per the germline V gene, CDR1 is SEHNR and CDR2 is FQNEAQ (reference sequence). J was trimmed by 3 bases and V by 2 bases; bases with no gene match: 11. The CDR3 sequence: CASSLTPAGGTNYEQYF. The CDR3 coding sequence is TGTGCCAGCAGCTTAACCCCTGCGGGGGGGACTAACTACGAGCAGTACTTC.

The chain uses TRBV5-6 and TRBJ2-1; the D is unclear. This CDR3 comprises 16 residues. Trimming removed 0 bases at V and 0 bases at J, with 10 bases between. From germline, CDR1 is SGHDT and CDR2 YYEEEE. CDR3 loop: CASSLVGLGSYNEQFF. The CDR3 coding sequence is TGTGCCAGCAGCTTGGTTGGGCTGGGCTCCTACAATGAGCAGTTCTTC.

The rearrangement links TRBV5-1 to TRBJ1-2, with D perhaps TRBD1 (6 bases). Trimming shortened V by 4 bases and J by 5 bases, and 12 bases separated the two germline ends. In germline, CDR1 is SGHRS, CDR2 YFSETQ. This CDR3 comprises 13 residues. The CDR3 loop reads CASSLGTPYGYTF. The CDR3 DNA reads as TGCGCCAGCAGCCTCGGGACACCATATGGCTACACCTTC.

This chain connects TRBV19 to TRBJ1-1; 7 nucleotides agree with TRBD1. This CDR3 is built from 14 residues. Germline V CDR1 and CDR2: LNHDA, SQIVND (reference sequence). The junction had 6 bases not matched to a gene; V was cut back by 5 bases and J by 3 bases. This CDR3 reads CASSPRDSYTEAFF. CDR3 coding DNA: TGTGCCAGTAGTCCGAGGGACAGCTACACTGAAGCTTTCTTT.

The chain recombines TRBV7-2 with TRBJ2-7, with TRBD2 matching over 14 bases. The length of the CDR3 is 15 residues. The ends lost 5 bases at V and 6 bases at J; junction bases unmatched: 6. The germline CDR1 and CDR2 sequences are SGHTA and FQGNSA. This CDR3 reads CASSRTGTSGGEQYF. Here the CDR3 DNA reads TGTGCCAGCAGCCGGACCGGGACTAGCGGGGGCGAGCAGTACTTC. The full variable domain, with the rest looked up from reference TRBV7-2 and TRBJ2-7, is GAGVSQSPSNKVTEKGKDVELRCDPISGHTALYWYRQSLGQGLEFLIYFQGNSAPDKSGLPSDRFSAERTGGSVSTLTIQRTQQEDSAVYLCASSRTGTSGGEQYFGPGTRLTVT.

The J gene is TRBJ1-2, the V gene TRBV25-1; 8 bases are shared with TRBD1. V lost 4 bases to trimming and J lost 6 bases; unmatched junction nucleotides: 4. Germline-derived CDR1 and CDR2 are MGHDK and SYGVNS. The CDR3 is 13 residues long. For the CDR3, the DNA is TGTGCCAGCAGTGCCCGGACAGGGAATGGCTACACCTTC. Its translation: CASSARTGNGYTF.

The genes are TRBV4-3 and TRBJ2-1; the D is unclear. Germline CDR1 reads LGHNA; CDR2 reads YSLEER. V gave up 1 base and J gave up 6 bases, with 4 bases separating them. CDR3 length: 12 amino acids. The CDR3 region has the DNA TGCGCCAGCAGCCAAGGAGGCAATGAGCAGTTCTTC. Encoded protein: CASSQGGNEQFF.

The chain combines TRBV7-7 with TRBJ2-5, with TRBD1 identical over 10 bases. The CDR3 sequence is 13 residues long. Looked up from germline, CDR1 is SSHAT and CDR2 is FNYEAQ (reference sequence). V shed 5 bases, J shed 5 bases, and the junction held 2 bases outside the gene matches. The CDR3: CASSKTGGETQYF. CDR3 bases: TGTGCCAGCAGCAAGACAGGGGGCGAGACCCAGTACTTC.